The T cell receptor (beta chain) described here comes from a study of cytomegalovirus exposure and HLA in healthy donors. Study information: Later, an analysis reported that the 120 or so validation repertoires had used the same platform as the approximately 720 first-cohort repertoires. General study points: A list of approximately 160 TCR beta chains associated with cytomegalovirus was given.

TCRdb keeps only in-frame clones here, not all; method: immunoSEQ multiplex PCR. The top ten hold about a fifth of the sample, which has 150,000 or so clones, about 88% seen once. This CDR3 is built from 15 residues. Trimming cost V 1 base and J 5 bases, with 11 bases left between them. The germline gives CDR1 SGHTA, CDR2 FQGNSA. Note on this clone: Its antigen is still unknown.

The receptor comes from a young man in good health and CMV-seropositive. Sequenced input: PBMCs. The rearrangement links TRBV7-2 to TRBJ2-2, with D tentatively TRBD2 (5 bases). The CDR3 region is CASSLGLARTGELFF. CDR3 DNA sequence: TGTGCCAGCAGCTTAGGGCTAGCCAGGACCGGGGAGCTGTTTTTT.